This T cell receptor beta chain was observed in a study of cytomegalovirus exposure and HLA in healthy donors. Study results and limitations: In an earlier analysis, about 87% or about 30%: the productive usage of most TCR beta V segments. In vitro checks showed that a few CMV-associated chains really do target CMV antigens. The analysis excluded some indistinguishable V segments, including TRBV6-2 and TRBV6-3. Judged likely to be a sequencing artifact was a cluster of highly shared sequence variants.

Amplification used 60 Vbeta primers and 13 Jbeta primers. Here immunoSEQ multiplex PCR was the method, and the copy in TCRdb shows in-frame clones only, minus some. The data contain 100,000 to 150,000 clones, 75% to 90% of them seen just once; the ten biggest clones take up about 20%. This CDR3 has 14 residues. The V gene end was trimmed by 2 bases and the J gene end by 4 bases; junction bases not matched to a gene: 2. Germline lookup yields CDR1 MNHEY and CDR2 SVGAGI. Of note for this clone: Antigen unknown.

The chain has TRBV6-5 and TRBJ2-5, with TRBD2 matching over 9 bases. The TCR sequence derives from a man between 18 and 29 years old in good health and CMV-seropositive. The source material was PBMCs. The CDR3 nucleotides read TGTGCCAGCAGTTACGCGGGAGGGGGAGAGACCCAGTACTTC. Translated, it gives CASSYAGGGETQYF.